A selection of T cell receptor beta chains follows, all from one sample in a study of shared clonotypes between healthy human individuals. The assay was immunoSEQ multiplex PCR, and TCRdb's table has in-frame clones only and misses some. The sample holds a few million clones, roughly 95% seen once. The sequenced material came from naive CD8+ T cells from PBMCs. These receptors were obtained from a man between 18 and 29 years old in good health. Some clones in this sample may be carry-over from other donors' samples. Both conserved end residues are part of each CDR3. The order of the fields is J gene, D gene, V gene, clone size, CDR3 DNA, CDR3 protein. A D gene is named only where the DNA matches it firmly. Clone size is shown for a subset of rows, as once, few, many or a class of expanded clone.

J gene: TRBJ2-5
D gene: NA
V gene: TRBV7-6
clone size: NA
CDR3 DNA: TGTGCCAGCAGCTTAGCGGGATTTGGTGGGACCCAGTACTTC
CDR3 protein: CASSLAGFGGTQYF

J gene: TRBJ1-1
D gene: NA
V gene: TRBV28
clone size: NA
CDR3 DNA: TGTGCCAGCAGTTTACTCCCGAGGGGACTCAACACTGAAGCTTTCTTT
CDR3 protein: CASSLLPRGLNTEAFF

J gene: TRBJ2-1
D gene: TRBD2
V gene: TRBV13
clone size: NA
CDR3 DNA: TGTGCCAGCAGCCCGGGACTAGCGGGAGTTGAGTCCTACAATGAGCAGTTCTTC
CDR3 protein: CASSPGLAGVESYNEQFF

J gene: TRBJ2-1
D gene: TRBD2
V gene: TRBV27
clone size: NA
CDR3 DNA: TGTGCCAGCAGCTGGGGAGGGATGAATGAGCAGTTCTTC
CDR3 protein: CASSWGGMNEQFF

J gene: TRBJ1-1
D gene: NA
V gene: TRBV27
clone size: NA
CDR3 DNA: TGTGCCACCCTCACAGGGTATGAAGCTTTCTTT
CDR3 protein: CATLTGYEAFF

J gene: TRBJ1-1
D gene: NA
V gene: TRBV7-8
clone size: NA
CDR3 DNA: TGTGCCAGCAGCCAATGGAACAGGGTGAACACTGAAGCTTTCTTT
CDR3 protein: CASSQWNRVNTEAFF

J gene: TRBJ1-2
D gene: NA
V gene: TRBV28
clone size: once
CDR3 DNA: TGTGCCAGCAGTCTCGGACAGCTCTATGGCTACACCTTC
CDR3 protein: CASSLGQLYGYTF

J gene: TRBJ1-5
D gene: NA
V gene: TRBV28
clone size: NA
CDR3 DNA: TGTGCCAGCAGTCCCCCCGCGGGAGAACTCCCCAATCAGCCCCAGCATTTT
CDR3 protein: CASSPPAGELPNQPQHF

J gene: TRBJ2-3
D gene: TRBD2
V gene: TRBV28
clone size: NA
CDR3 DNA: TGTGCCAGCAGATCACCCGGGACTAGCGGGAGGTCACTCACAGATACGCAGTATTTT
CDR3 protein: CASRSPGTSGRSLTDTQYF

J gene: TRBJ2-1
D gene: NA
V gene: TRBV11-2
clone size: NA
CDR3 DNA: TGTGCCAGCAGCTTCTACGTGCCCGGGGATGAGCAGTTCTTC
CDR3 protein: CASSFYVPGDEQFF

J gene: TRBJ1-1
D gene: TRBD1
V gene: TRBV7-2
clone size: NA
CDR3 DNA: TGTGCCAGCAGCCTAAGACAGGGCGAGAACACTGAAGCTTTCTTT
CDR3 protein: CASSLRQGENTEAFF

J gene: TRBJ2-5
D gene: NA
V gene: TRBV28
clone size: NA
CDR3 DNA: TGTGCCAGCAGTTTGGAAGACGTCGGGGAGACCCAGTACTTC
CDR3 protein: CASSLEDVGETQYF

J gene: TRBJ2-6
D gene: NA
V gene: TRBV27
clone size: NA
CDR3 DNA: TGTGCCAGCAGTTTCCCGGGGAGCTCTGGGGCCAACGTCCTGACTTTC
CDR3 protein: CASSFPGSSGANVLTF

J gene: TRBJ2-1
D gene: TRBD2
V gene: TRBV7-9
clone size: NA
CDR3 DNA: TGTGCCAGCAGCCCCCCCGGGGGGCGGGAGGGCCTAGGAGGGCAGTTCTTC
CDR3 protein: CASSPPGGREGLGGQFF

J gene: TRBJ2-1
D gene: NA
V gene: TRBV5-1
clone size: NA
CDR3 DNA: TGCGCCAGCAGCTGGGCCTGGGGTGGAGGGTACAATGAGCAGTTCTTC
CDR3 protein: CASSWAWGGGYNEQFF